Described below is a single T cell receptor (beta chain) sequence and its context. Its cognate antigen has yet to be identified. The sample holds no much larger clone one base away, and base qualities are not on file. The data stem from a study of tumor-infiltrating lymphocytes in primary liver carcinoma (TCRdb year 2017). At the level of the whole study: Between November 2015 and early 2016, a handful of patients in China with histopathologically diagnosed primary liver carcinoma had surgical resection. The five patients had tumors of stage T1-T3 N0M0, with maximum diameters ranging from about 4.2 to 10 cm. For each liver tumor, the study sampled five regions along with adjacent normal tissue and blood, and applied TCRbeta repertoire sequencing, expression microarrays and whole-exome sequencing. Each sample produced roughly 3.5 to 7.13 million productive TCRbeta reads, and read depth showed no significant difference between tissue types. High reproducibility was observed for the technical replicate repertoires, with mean shared-clone rates about 0.92 and correlation coefficients above 0.95. A total of some 35 specimens from 5 patients underwent TCRbeta repertoire sequencing, comprising about 25 tumor regions, 5 adjacent noncancerous liver tissues and 5 peripheral blood samples. Hepatocellular carcinoma (four) or combined HCC and intrahepatic cholangiocarcinoma (one) was present in the five patients, who were three men and two women aged 30 to 69 years.

Spanning cysteine to phenylalanine, the CDR3 consists of 17 amino acids. The sequence is cut down to CDR3 DNA, 51 bases in frame from base 1. The junction shows trimming of 4 bases on V and 2 bases on J, and the gene matches do not reach 11 bases of it. CDR1 MDHEN and CDR2 SYDVKM are derived from the germline V gene. Blood RNA was extracted from unsorted whole blood using TRIzol reagent, and germline DNA was obtained with the DNeasy Blood & Tissue kit. Chronic HBV infection was present in the patients, and the patients were treatment-naive at sampling. About 3.7 milliliters of peripheral blood were collected into K2EDTA tubes before surgery. Using a constant-region primer and ProtoScript II reverse transcriptase, TCRbeta-specific cDNA was reverse-transcribed from roughly 500 ng total RNA. Three nested multiplex PCR rounds, following a slightly modified ARM-PCR procedure, were used to build the TCRbeta libraries. Each of the first two PCR rounds ran for approximately 11 cycles and used multiplex TRBV1-TRBV30 forward primers together with a Cbeta reverse primer. Sample barcodes and Illumina adapters were added in a final 25-cycle PCR with Deep VentR polymerase. Before sequencing, amplicons of 200-500 bp were purified from gel using a QIAquick gel extraction kit. An Illumina HiSeq 2500 was used to sequence the TCRbeta amplicons with 250-bp paired-end reads. In the original analysis: Quality trimming of reads was performed with Trimmomatic v0.33, and paired reads were merged with FLASH v1.2.11 so that full CDR3 sequences could be recovered. V, D and J germline segments were assigned to the rearranged TCRbeta sequences using MiGEC v1.2.1b. Clonotype statistics and Shannon-Wiener diversity indices were calculated with VDJtools v1.0.0. To cut down on sampling bias, every analysis after diversity analysis relied on just the 250 most abundant clonotypes from each sample. Using fastp trimming at Q25 and MiXCR clonotype assembly, TCRdb reanalyzed the public sequencing data and kept in-frame beta chains. Records with the same CDR3 protein are collapsed into one entry carrying the most frequent genes and DNA. The authors' filters were not applied to this entry. For this sample there are about 200,000 distinct CDR3 sequences; less than 70% appear just once. The ten biggest clones cover around 7.1% of the sample.

Overall study outcomes, separate from this receptor: Because only the TCR beta chain was sequenced and unpaired alpha chains were not captured, true repertoire diversity is likely underestimated. Because the samples were bulk and unsorted, CD4+ and CD8+ T cell repertoires could not be compared. Repertoire overlap was found to be higher between tumor regions (mean roughly 36%) than between tumor-adjacent (approximately 17%) or tumor-blood (14%) pairs, consistent with antigen-driven expansion. Only 4 or 5 patients were included in the study, and the authors note that the findings should be validated in a larger study. The top 250 clones made up a significantly larger repertoire fraction in tumors than in blood (p = 0.039).

The receptor chain draws on TRBV28 and TRBJ1-5; 7 central nucleotides agree with TRBD1. The clonotype comes from a woman aged 55-69 years with primary liver carcinoma and hepatitis B virus infection. Sequencing input: peripheral blood. The sequenced DNA is TGTGCCAGCAGTTCCGCAACAGGGGAACGGGGCAATCAGCCCCAGCATTTT. This translates into CASSSATGERGNQPQHF.